The present T cell receptor (beta chain) was sequenced within a study of T-cell reconstitution after alpha-beta-depleted transplantation in children. Findings of the study overall: At around two months after transplant, the alpha-beta T cells were reportedly derived from several hundred expanded clones that came from non-depleted graft cells. Hyperexpanded clones declined; after one year, newly produced T cells mostly supplied diversity. For some patients, TCRbeta diversity was high at day 60 because of recipient T cells and thymic progenitors that survived.

The CDR3 runs 15 residues. Unique molecular identifiers were incorporated during preparation of the TCRbeta library. Each CDR3 protein is one row after TCRdb ran MiXCR on the PCR reads. The repertoire holds 440,000 or so distinct CDR3 sequences, with about 40% as singletons. Details on this clonotype: Its target is unknown.

The material sequenced was PBMCs, taken before TCRalphabeta/CD19-depleted stem cell transplant. This receptor was obtained from a girl under 10 years old with aplastic anemia, due to receive a stem cell transplant. This chain uses TRBV21-1 with TRBJ2-5; the D segment call TRBD1 is taken from the table without a DNA check. TRBV21-1 is recorded as a pseudogene. The CDR3 region is CASSSRTGGGKTQYF. In DNA, the CDR3 is TGTGCCAGCAGCTCTCGGACAGGGGGCGGAAAGACCCAGTACTTC.